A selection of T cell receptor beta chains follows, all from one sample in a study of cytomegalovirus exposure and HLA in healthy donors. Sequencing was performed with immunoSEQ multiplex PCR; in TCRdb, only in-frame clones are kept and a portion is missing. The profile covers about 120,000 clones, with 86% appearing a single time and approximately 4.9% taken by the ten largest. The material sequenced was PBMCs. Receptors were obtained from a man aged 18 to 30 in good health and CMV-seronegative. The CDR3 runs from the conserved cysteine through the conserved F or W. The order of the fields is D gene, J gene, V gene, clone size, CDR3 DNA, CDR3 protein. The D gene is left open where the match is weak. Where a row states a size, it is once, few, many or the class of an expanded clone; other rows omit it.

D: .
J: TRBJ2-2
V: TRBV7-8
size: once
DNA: TGTGCCAGCAGGCATTTCGAAGGAGGGACCGGGGAGCTGTTTTTT
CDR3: CASRHFEGGTGELFF

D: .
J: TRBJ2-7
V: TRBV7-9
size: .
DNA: TGTGCCAGCAGCTTAGCGGCCTCCTACGAGCAGTACTTC
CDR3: CASSLAASYEQYF

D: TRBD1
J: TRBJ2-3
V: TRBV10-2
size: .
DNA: TGCGCCAGCAGTGAGACGACAGGGCGAGGGGCAGATACGCAGTATTTT
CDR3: CASSETTGRGADTQYF

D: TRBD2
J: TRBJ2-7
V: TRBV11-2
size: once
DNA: TGTGCCAGCAGCGTTCCGGGGGGAGGGGCCTACGAGCAGTACTTC
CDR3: CASSVPGGGAYEQYF

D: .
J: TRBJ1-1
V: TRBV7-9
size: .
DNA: TGTGCCAGCAGTTATAATCTCGGGACACTGATGAACACTGAAGCTTTCTTT
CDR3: CASSYNLGTLMNTEAFF

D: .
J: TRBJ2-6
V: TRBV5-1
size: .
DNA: TGCGCCAGCAGCTTGGACGGGACACACTCAAGGTCAGGGGCCAACGTCCTGACTTTC
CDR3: CASSLDGTHSRSGANVLTF

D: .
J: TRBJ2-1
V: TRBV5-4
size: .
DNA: TGTGCCAGCTACGCTAACCGGCGCGGGGGCCCCTCCTACAATGAGCAGTTCTTC
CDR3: CASYANRRGGPSYNEQFF

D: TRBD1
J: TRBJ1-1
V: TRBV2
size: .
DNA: TGTGCCAGCAGTGAACGTTGGGGACAGGGTTCGGGCACTGAAGCTTTCTTT
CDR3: CASSERWGQGSGTEAFF

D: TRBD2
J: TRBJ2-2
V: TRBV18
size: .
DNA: TGTGCCAGCTCACCCCCCCCGGTAGCGGGGGGCACCGGGGAGCTGTTTTTT
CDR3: CASSPPPVAGGTGELFF

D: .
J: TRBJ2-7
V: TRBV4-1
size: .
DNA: TGCGCCAGCAGCCAAGCGGAGCAACGAACCTACGAGCAGTACTTC
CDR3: CASSQAEQRTYEQYF

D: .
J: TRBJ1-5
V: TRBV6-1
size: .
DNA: TGTGCCAGCAGTGAAGGGGGCAGAAGCAATCAGCCCCAGCATTTT
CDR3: CASSEGGRSNQPQHF

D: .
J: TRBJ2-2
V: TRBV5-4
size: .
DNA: TGTGCCAGCGCATTTGGGGGCCCGAACACCGGGGAGCTGTTTTTT
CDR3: CASAFGGPNTGELFF

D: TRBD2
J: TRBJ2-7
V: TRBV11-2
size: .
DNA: TGTGCCAGCAACGAGATCAGGGCAGAAAGCGGGAGGATCCACGAGCAGTACTTC
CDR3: CASNEIRAESGRIHEQYF

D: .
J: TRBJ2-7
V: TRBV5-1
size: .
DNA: TGCGCCAGCAGCTTCGGGACACAGAGGGAGCAGTACTTC
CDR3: CASSFGTQREQYF

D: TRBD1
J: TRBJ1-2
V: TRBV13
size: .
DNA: TGTGCCAGCAGCCTCCTGTCGGGACAGGGATATGGCTACACCTTC
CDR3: CASSLLSGQGYGYTF

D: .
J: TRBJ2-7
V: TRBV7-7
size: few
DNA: TGTGCCAGCAGCCCGACGGGGATACGGGGAGAGCAGTACTTC
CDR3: CASSPTGIRGEQYF

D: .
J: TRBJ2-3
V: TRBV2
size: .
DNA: TGTGCCAGCTCCCCGGGCACAGATACGCAGTATTTT
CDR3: CASSPGTDTQYF

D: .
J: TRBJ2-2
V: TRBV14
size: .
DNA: TGTGCCAGCAGCCAAGCGGTGGGAGCCGGGGAGCTGTTTTTT
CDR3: CASSQAVGAGELFF

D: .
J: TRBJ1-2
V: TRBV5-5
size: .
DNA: TGTGCCAGCAGCTCCCAGGGGTTGGCTAACTATGGCTACACCTTC
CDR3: CASSSQGLANYGYTF

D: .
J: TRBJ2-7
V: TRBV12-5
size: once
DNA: TGTGCTAGTGGTGACAGATCCTACGAGCAGTACTTC
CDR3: CASGDRSYEQYF

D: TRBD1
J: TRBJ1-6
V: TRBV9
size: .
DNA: TGTGCCAGCAGCCCAGGGACAGGGGGATCACCCCTCCACTTT
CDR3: CASSPGTGGSPLHF

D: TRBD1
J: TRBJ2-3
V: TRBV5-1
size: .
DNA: TGCGCCAGCAGCCCGAGGACAGGGGAAGATACGCAGTATTTT
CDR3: CASSPRTGEDTQYF

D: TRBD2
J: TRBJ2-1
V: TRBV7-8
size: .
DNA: TGTGCCAGCAGCTTAGACGGCGGGAGGGCCCCTCGGCAGTTCTTC
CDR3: CASSLDGGRAPRQFF

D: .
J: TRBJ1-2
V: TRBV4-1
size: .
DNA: TGCGCCAGCAGCCAAGGGTCCTATTCTAACTATGGCTACACCTTC
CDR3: CASSQGSYSNYGYTF

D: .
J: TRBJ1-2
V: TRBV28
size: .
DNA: TGTGCCAGCCTACCCTCAGGCTATGGCTACACCTTC
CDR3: CASLPSGYGYTF

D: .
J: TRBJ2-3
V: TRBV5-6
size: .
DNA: TGTGCCAGCAGCCCGCCCGGGGGATGGGGAGATACGCAGTATTTT
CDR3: CASSPPGGWGDTQYF

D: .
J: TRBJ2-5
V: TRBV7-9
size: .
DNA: TGTGCCAGCAGCCCTCGACCAGGGGAGACCCAGTACTTC
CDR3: CASSPRPGETQYF

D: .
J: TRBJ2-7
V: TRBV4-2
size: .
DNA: TGTGCCAGCAGCCAAGAACCCTACTCCTACGAGCAGTACTTC
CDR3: CASSQEPYSYEQYF

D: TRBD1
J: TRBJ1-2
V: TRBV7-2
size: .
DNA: TGTGCCAGCAGCTTAGTAGGGACAGCGATGAACTATGGCTACACCTTC
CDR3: CASSLVGTAMNYGYTF

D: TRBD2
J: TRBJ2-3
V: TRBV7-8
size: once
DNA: TGTGCCAGCAGCTTAGCGGTGGGGGACTACACAGATACGCAGTATTTT
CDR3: CASSLAVGDYTDTQYF

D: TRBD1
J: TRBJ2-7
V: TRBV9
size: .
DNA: TGTGCCAGCAGCGTAGTGGGGGACAGGGGAGACGAGCAGTACTTC
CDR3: CASSVVGDRGDEQYF